A single TCR beta chain is shown here with its context. Participants spanned ages about 18 to 100 years and resided in roughly 22 US areas. Participant reports of clinical history set cohort assignment. The record originates from a study of blood T cell repertoires in COVID-19. About the research overall: Whether acute or convalescent, the COVID-19 samples came from the United States, Italy and Spain.

Sequencing used immunoSEQ multiplex PCR; TCRdb keeps in-frame clones, though not all of them. The sample shows a few hundred thousand clones, 87% of them seen only once. This TCR was sampled from a young woman who had recovered from COVID-19. The sequenced material came from PBMCs or T cells enriched from blood (not recorded which).

The CDR3, as DNA: TGTGCCAGCAGTTATGGACAGAATAATTCACCCCTCCACTTT. It translates to CASSYGQNNSPLHF. This chain connects TRBV6-5 to TRBJ1-6, with D possibly TRBD1 on 6 matching bases. CDR3 length: 14 amino acids. Trimming took 3 bases from V and 5 from J, leaving 8 bases between them. Germline-derived CDR1 and CDR2 are MNHEY and SVGAGI.